Listed below are T cell receptor beta chains from one sample, sequenced in a study of blood T cell repertoires in COVID-19. Some clones are missing from TCRdb's copy, which holds only in-frame ones; the method was immunoSEQ multiplex PCR. The top ten clones hold less than 11% of a sample with a few hundred thousand clones, around 87% of them seen once. Sequenced sample: peripheral blood. The receptor source for this set is a young woman with COVID-19, enrolled during active disease. CDR3s include the opening cysteine and the closing phenylalanine or tryptophan. A D gene is named only where the DNA matches it firmly. Rows give clone size only sometimes, using once, few, many, or a class for an expanded clone.

cdr3_nt: TGTGCCAGCAGCTTATTCGGCGGCTCTGGAAACACCATATATTTT
cdr3_aa: CASSLFGGSGNTIYF
clone_size: NA
j_call: TRBJ1-3
d_call: NA
v_call: TRBV7-9

cdr3_nt: TGTGCCACCAGCAGAGATCGCAGGCAGGGCTCCACAGATACGCAGTATTTT
cdr3_aa: CATSRDRRQGSTDTQYF
clone_size: NA
j_call: TRBJ2-3
d_call: NA
v_call: TRBV15

cdr3_nt: TGTGCCAGCAGTGAACCGGGACAGGTTCAGCCCCAGCATTTT
cdr3_aa: CASSEPGQVQPQHF
clone_size: NA
j_call: TRBJ1-5
d_call: TRBD1
v_call: TRBV6-1

cdr3_nt: TGTGCCAGTGACTTTAGGGGACTCAATCAGCCCCAGCATTTT
cdr3_aa: CASDFRGLNQPQHF
clone_size: NA
j_call: TRBJ1-5
d_call: NA
v_call: TRBV19

cdr3_nt: TGTGCCAGCAGTGAAGGGAGGGATGCGGAGACCCAGTACTTC
cdr3_aa: CASSEGRDAETQYF
clone_size: NA
j_call: TRBJ2-5
d_call: NA
v_call: TRBV2

cdr3_nt: TGTGCCACCAGCAGAGACAGGGAGAACACCGGGGAGCTGTTTTTT
cdr3_aa: CATSRDRENTGELFF
clone_size: NA
j_call: TRBJ2-2
d_call: NA
v_call: TRBV15

cdr3_nt: TGTGCCAGCAGCCTTATAAACCGGGCGGGCGGCTACACCTTC
cdr3_aa: CASSLINRAGGYTF
clone_size: NA
j_call: TRBJ1-2
d_call: NA
v_call: TRBV3-1/TRBV3-2

cdr3_nt: TGCGCCAGCAGCCTGGCGGGTCGGGCAGATACGCAGTATTTT
cdr3_aa: CASSLAGRADTQYF
clone_size: NA
j_call: TRBJ2-3
d_call: NA
v_call: TRBV5-1

cdr3_nt: TGTGCCAGTAGTATAGATGAGGGAGGAAAGACAGATACGCAGTATTTT
cdr3_aa: CASSIDEGGKTDTQYF
clone_size: NA
j_call: TRBJ2-3
d_call: NA
v_call: TRBV19

cdr3_nt: TGTGCCAGCACCCTAGGTCCAACCAATGAGCAGTTCTTC
cdr3_aa: CASTLGPTNEQFF
clone_size: NA
j_call: TRBJ2-1
d_call: NA
v_call: TRBV28

cdr3_nt: TGTGCCAGCAGCAGTTACACAGGATGGGATGAGCAGTTCTTC
cdr3_aa: CASSSYTGWDEQFF
clone_size: NA
j_call: TRBJ2-1
d_call: NA
v_call: TRBV7-3

cdr3_nt: TGCAGCGTTGGTCAGGGCACTGGAAACACCATATATTTT
cdr3_aa: CSVGQGTGNTIYF
clone_size: NA
j_call: TRBJ1-3
d_call: NA
v_call: TRBV29-1

cdr3_nt: TGTGCCAGCAGTTTAAGGGCAGGACTTAGCAATCAGCCCCAGCATTTT
cdr3_aa: CASSLRAGLSNQPQHF
clone_size: NA
j_call: TRBJ1-5
d_call: NA
v_call: TRBV28

cdr3_nt: TGCGCCAGCAGCCCCTCCTCCAGGGGAAGCACTGAAGCTTTCTTT
cdr3_aa: CASSPSSRGSTEAFF
clone_size: NA
j_call: TRBJ1-1
d_call: NA
v_call: TRBV4-1

cdr3_nt: TGTGCCAGCAGCTTCCAGCGGGAGTTAGTCTTC
cdr3_aa: CASSFQRELVF
clone_size: NA
j_call: TRBJ2-1
d_call: TRBD2
v_call: TRBV7-6

cdr3_nt: TGTGCCAGCTCACCCCGAGGAGGCGAGCAGTACTTC
cdr3_aa: CASSPRGGEQYF
clone_size: NA
j_call: TRBJ2-7
d_call: NA
v_call: TRBV18

cdr3_nt: TGTGCCAGCAGCCGAACAGGGGGAGAGACCCAGTACTTC
cdr3_aa: CASSRTGGETQYF
clone_size: NA
j_call: TRBJ2-5
d_call: TRBD1
v_call: TRBV3-1/TRBV3-2

cdr3_nt: TGTGCCAGCTCACGACTAGCGGGAGGTTCGAACACCGGGGAGCTGTTTTTT
cdr3_aa: CASSRLAGGSNTGELFF
clone_size: NA
j_call: TRBJ2-2
d_call: TRBD2
v_call: TRBV18

cdr3_nt: TGTGCCAGCAGCCTATTTGGGACAGGGAGCTACGAGCAGTACTTC
cdr3_aa: CASSLFGTGSYEQYF
clone_size: NA
j_call: TRBJ2-7
d_call: TRBD1
v_call: TRBV28

cdr3_nt: TGTGCCAGCAGATTTCTCCGGGACAGGGAGGGCAATCAGCCCCAGCATTTT
cdr3_aa: CASRFLRDREGNQPQHF
clone_size: once
j_call: TRBJ1-5
d_call: TRBD1
v_call: TRBV28

cdr3_nt: TGTGCCAGCAGCAGGGGTCCGGCGAACACCGGGGAGCTGTTTTTT
cdr3_aa: CASSRGPANTGELFF
clone_size: NA
j_call: TRBJ2-2
d_call: NA
v_call: TRBV7-2

cdr3_nt: TGTGCCAGCAGCGTAGGCGCGGAAGCCTACGAGCAGTACTTC
cdr3_aa: CASSVGAEAYEQYF
clone_size: NA
j_call: TRBJ2-7
d_call: NA
v_call: TRBV9

cdr3_nt: TGTGCCATCAGTGAGGGACAGGGCCTGAATCAGCCCCAGCATTTT
cdr3_aa: CAISEGQGLNQPQHF
clone_size: NA
j_call: TRBJ1-5
d_call: TRBD1
v_call: TRBV10-3

cdr3_nt: TGTGCCAGCAGCTCCGGAGCTTACAATGAGCAGTTCTTC
cdr3_aa: CASSSGAYNEQFF
clone_size: NA
j_call: TRBJ2-1
d_call: NA
v_call: TRBV6-2/TRBV6-3

cdr3_nt: TGTGCCAGCAGTGCAACGGGAAATCAGCCCCAGCATTTT
cdr3_aa: CASSATGNQPQHF
clone_size: NA
j_call: TRBJ1-5
d_call: NA
v_call: TRBV6-4

cdr3_nt: TGCAGCGTTGAAGAGCGGCAATACGAGCAGTACTTC
cdr3_aa: CSVEERQYEQYF
clone_size: NA
j_call: TRBJ2-7
d_call: NA
v_call: TRBV29-1

cdr3_nt: TGTGCCAGCAGCTTAGTGTCGGGAGGGCCTTCTGAGCAGTTCTTC
cdr3_aa: CASSLVSGGPSEQFF
clone_size: NA
j_call: TRBJ2-1
d_call: TRBD2
v_call: TRBV11-3

cdr3_nt: TGCAGCGTTGATAGGACTAGCGGGAGTGGTAATGAGCAGTTCTTC
cdr3_aa: CSVDRTSGSGNEQFF
clone_size: NA
j_call: TRBJ2-1
d_call: TRBD2
v_call: TRBV29-1

cdr3_nt: TGTGCCACCAGTGATTCCAGGGCCGGAAACACCATATATTTT
cdr3_aa: CATSDSRAGNTIYF
clone_size: once
j_call: TRBJ1-3
d_call: NA
v_call: TRBV24-1